This T cell receptor beta chain was sequenced during a study of shared clonotypes between healthy human individuals. General study points: Estimated richness was generally greater in naive than memory subsets.

Remarks on this clone: Its specificity is not known.

Deep-level assay runs were performed. The protocol was immunoSEQ multiplex PCR, while the TCRdb copy is restricted to in-frame clones and leaves out a portion. The table includes about 2 million clones, roughly 96% detected once. J was trimmed by 4 bases and V by 6 bases; bases with no gene match: 13. Germline V CDR1 and CDR2: MDHEN, SYDVKM. The CDR3 is 16 residues long. Material for sequencing was naive CD4+ T cells sorted from blood. Indicated subset: CD45RA+ positively selected. The clonotype comes from a man younger than 35 in good health. The chain links TRBV28 to TRBJ1-1, with 8 bases matching TRBD1. CDR3 coding DNA: TGTGCCAGCAGCCCGCCGCTGGGACAGGAGGGCACTGAAGCTTTCTTT. It is translated as CASSPPLGQEGTEAFF.